This T cell receptor (beta chain) is from a study of shared clonotypes between healthy human individuals. The run depth of the assay was deep. Only in-frame clones appear in the TCRdb table, and some are missing; sequencing was by immunoSEQ multiplex PCR. The table lists nearly 600,000 clones, roughly 95% of them singletons. This CDR3 region has 15 residues. Per the germline V gene, CDR1 is SGHVS and CDR2 is FQNEAQ. Trimming took 1 base from V and 8 from J; bases not matched to a gene: 6. The naive CD8 fraction comprised CD45RO-negative cells positively selected for CCR7 and excluded terminally differentiated effector memory CD45RA+ cells. The count of this clone is one.

Sequencing was done on a sample of naive CD8+ T cells sorted from blood. The receptor comes from a woman aged 25-40 years in good health. The chain carries TRBV7-8 and TRBJ2-1, with 9 bases identical to TRBD2. CDR3 protein: CASSLGREGRHEQFF. In nucleotides, the CDR3 is TGTGCCAGCAGCTTAGGGCGGGAGGGCCGCCATGAGCAGTTCTTC.